The 20 T cell receptor beta chains below were found in one sample sequenced in a study of T cells in Graves' hyperthyroidism and ophthalmopathy. Amplification yielded TCR beta CDR3 regions, with RNA transcripts as the source. A first-round RT-PCR of the TCR CDR3 used the HTBI primer set. TCRdb ran MiXCR on the multiplex PCR reads and lists one entry per CDR3 protein. The table includes hundreds of thousands of distinct CDR3 sequences, about 45% detected once. Source material: peripheral blood or thyroid tissue (not recorded which). These receptors were taken from a woman under 30 with Graves' hyperthyroidism.

The V gene is TRBV29-1, the J gene TRBJ2-5; D might be TRBD1 (6 bases). The V gene lost 5 bases and the J gene lost 0 bases, with 10 bases spanning the gap. The germline V gene has CDR1 SQVTM and CDR2 ANQGSEA. The CDR3 runs to 13 residues. CDR3 residues: CSVRQVNQETQYF. The CDR3 DNA follows: TGCAGCGTTAGACAGGTCAACCAAGAGACCCAGTACTTC.

Regarding this clonotype: One junction end does not reproduce the germline sequence, and a read error may be involved. V is TRBV9 and J is TRBJ2-6; 7 bases match TRBD2. The germline V gene encodes CDR1 SGDLS and CDR2 YYNGEE. There are 19 residues in the CDR3. This CDR3 reads CASSGVGRAARSGANGLTF. CDR3 sequence (DNA): TGTGCCAGCAGCGGGGTAGGGAGGGCGGCCCGCTCTGGGGCCAACGGCCTGACTTTC.

This chain uses TRBV15 with TRBJ2-7, with 7 bases identical to TRBD2. Germline lookup yields CDR1 LNHNV and CDR2 YYDKDF (reference sequence). The CDR3 is made up of 14 amino acids. V gave up 7 bases and J gave up 2 bases; unmatched junction bases: 8. The CDR3 DNA reads as TGTGCCACCAAGTTCGGTGGGAGGGCCTACGAGCAGTACTTC. Residues: CATKFGGRAYEQYF.

A word on this clonotype: One end of the junction varies from germline; a read error may be responsible. The chain combines TRBV10-3 with TRBJ1-1, with TRBD1 as a possible D gene (6 bases). The germline V gene has CDR1 ENHRY and CDR2 SYGVKD. The CDR3 contains 17 residues. Written as DNA, the CDR3 is TGTGCCAGCAGTTCTCCGCCTCACAGGGAGGGGAACACTGAAGCTTTCTTT. Translating it yields CASSSPPHREGNTEAFF.

This chain connects TRBV25-1 to TRBJ1-4; D perhaps matches TRBD1 (5 bases). Trimming shortened V by 8 bases and J by 7 bases, and 8 bases separated the two germline ends. Germline V gives CDR1 MGHDK, CDR2 SYGVNS. This CDR3 has 11 amino acids. CDR3 region: CASGAGEKLFF. The CDR3 bases are TGTGCCAGCGGGGCTGGTGAAAAACTGTTTTTT. Full variable domain (missing parts from reference TRBV25-1 and TRBJ1-4): EADIYQTPRYLVIGTGKKITLECSQTMGHDKMYWYQQDPGMELHLIHYSYGVNSTEKGDLSSESTVSRIRTEHFPLTLESARPSHTSQYLCASGAGEKLFFGSGTQLSVL.

This clonotype appeared a few times. This rearrangement joins TRBV7-8 to TRBJ1-4; D call uncertain. The CDR3 loop spans 16 amino acids. Trimming cost V 2 bases and J 6 bases, with 16 bases left between them. The germline gives CDR1 SGHVS, CDR2 FQNEAQ. In DNA form, the CDR3 reads TGTGCCAGCAGCTTAAGCCGAAGGGTTGGTTATGAAAAACTGTTTTTT. Translating it yields CASSLSRRVGYEKLFF.

On this clonotype: At one boundary the junction diverges from the germline segment, which might be a read error. The J gene is TRBJ2-7, the V gene TRBV10-3; 8 bases line up with TRBD2. The germline gives CDR1 ENHRY, CDR2 SYGVKD. The CDR3 has 14 amino acids. This CDR3 reads CASSGSGISYEQYF. As DNA, the CDR3 is TGTGCCAGCAGTGGTAGCGGGATTTCCTACGAGCAGTACTTC.

V and J are TRBV15 and TRBJ2-3; D not resolved. CDR1 LNHNV and CDR2 YYDKDF come from the germline V gene (reference sequence). CDR3 size: 14 residues. Between the trimmed V and J ends, which lost 1 base and 4 bases, there was a span of 9 bases. Here the CDR3 DNA reads TGTGCCACCAGCAGAGCGGCAGGTGCAGATACGCAGTATTTT. Translating it yields CATSRAAGADTQYF. Full variable domain (remainder filled in from reference TRBV15 and TRBJ2-3): DAMVIQNPRYQVTQFGKPVTLSCSQTLNHNVMYWYQQKSSQAPKLLFHYYDKDFNNEADTPDNFQSRRPNTSFCFLDIRSPGLGDTAMYLCATSRAAGADTQYFGPGTRLTVL.

CDR3: CASSASSGKAGPTDTQYF. The CDR3, as DNA: TGTGCCAGCAGCGCCTCCTCCGGGAAAGCGGGGCCCACAGATACGCAGTATTTT. V usage is TRBV9 and J usage is TRBJ2-3; 7 bases are a match to TRBD2. V was clipped by 3 bases and J by 2 bases; unmatched bases: 15. Germline V gene lookup returns CDR1 SGDLS and CDR2 YYNGEE. This CDR3 is 18 amino acids long.

V gene TRBV20-1 combines with J gene TRBJ1-1, with D possibly matching TRBD1 (6 bases). Deletions cut 5 bases from V and 0 bases from J, with 10 bases between. Germline V gene data show CDR1 as DFQATT and CDR2 as SNEGSKA (reference sequence). The CDR3 is 13 amino acids. Here the CDR3 DNA reads TGCAGTGCTCCGGACAGAATGAACACTGAAGCTTTCTTT. Protein sequence: CSAPDRMNTEAFF.

J is TRBJ1-5 and V is TRBV2; 8 positions agree with TRBD1. CDR1 SNHLY and CDR2 FYNNEI come from the germline V gene. The CDR3 length is 16 residues. Trimming took 3 bases from V and 6 from J; bases not matched to a gene: 10. The CDR3 DNA sequence: TGTGCCAGCAGTGACGGGACAGGAGGGGAAGGTCAGCCCCAGCATTTT. Protein sequence: CASSDGTGGEGQPQHF.

As to this clonotype: The conserved final phenylalanine or tryptophan is absent from the CDR3, which likely points to a read error. J is TRBJ1-2 and V is TRBV6-6, with 10 bases that match TRBD1. The CDR3 is 13 amino acids. The germline gives CDR1 MNHNY, CDR2 SVGAGI (reference sequence). J gave up 6 bases and V 6 bases, and 4 bases lay outside the gene matches. The CDR3 DNA follows: TGTGCCAGCAGGGGACAGGGGTGGGATGGCTACACCCTC. Its translation is CASRGQGWDGYTL.

The chain joins TRBV25-1 to TRBJ2-3; 8 nucleotides line up with TRBD2. The CDR3 sequence is 16 residues long. The junction had 14 bases not matched to a gene; V was cut back by 1 base and J by 11 bases. Germline V CDR1 and CDR2: MGHDK, SYGVNS. CDR3 residues: CASSESGLVPYNEQYF. The CDR3 DNA is TGTGCCAGCAGTGAATCGGGACTAGTTCCCTACAATGAGCAGTATTTT.

This clonotype was recorded many times. The J gene is TRBJ1-4, the V gene TRBV15, with D possibly TRBD1 on 6 matching bases. From germline, CDR1 is LNHNV and CDR2 YYDKDF (reference sequence). The CDR3 consists of 15 residues. The germline V and J ends were trimmed by 1 base and 8 bases, with 14 bases remaining between them. The CDR3 sequence: CATSRVETGGEKLFF. The CDR3 nucleotides are TGTGCCACCAGCAGAGTCGAGACAGGAGGGGAAAAACTGTTTTTT. Based on the CDR3 plus reference TRBV15 and TRBJ1-4, the full variable domain is DAMVIQNPRYQVTQFGKPVTLSCSQTLNHNVMYWYQQKSSQAPKLLFHYYDKDFNNEADTPDNFQSRRPNTSFCFLDIRSPGLGDTAMYLCATSRVETGGEKLFFGSGTQLSVL.

This clonotype was found many times. V is TRBV7-9 and J is TRBJ1-2, with D hard to call. CDR1 is SEHNR and CDR2 is FQNEAQ in the germline V gene (reference sequence). There are 13 residues in the CDR3. V shed 3 bases and J shed 8 bases, with 13 bases lying between them. The CDR3 nucleotides read TGTGCCAGCAGCTTCGAGACGGTAGGCGGCTACACCTTC. This codes for CASSFETVGGYTF.

A single count supports this clonotype. The DNA of the CDR3 is TGTGCCAGCGGGATGGCGGGTGGGGAGACCCAGTACTTC. It codes for CASGMAGGETQYF. The chain is built from TRBV19 and TRBJ2-5; a possible D gene is TRBD2 (5 bases). Deletions cut 9 bases from V and 5 bases from J, with 16 bases between. CDR1 is LNHDA, CDR2 SQIVND, per germline (reference sequence). This CDR3 comprises 13 residues.

A note on this clonotype: A much larger clone is a single base away; this may be a read error. The chain uses TRBV7-8 and TRBJ2-5; D remains ambiguous. Germline values: CDR1 SGHVS, CDR2 FQNEAQ. The CDR3 consists of 13 residues. CDR3 coding DNA: TGTGCCAGCAACTTAAACAGCCAAGAGACCCAGTACTTC. Amino acids: CASNLNSQETQYF.

This clonotype was detected a few times. The chain is built from TRBV11-1 and TRBJ1-4; no definite D call. Germline loops: CDR1 SGHAT, CDR2 FQDESV (reference sequence). Trimming shortened V by 0 bases and J by 8 bases, and 7 bases separated the two germline ends. The CDR3 is 13 residues long. The CDR3 is CASSLAGPEKLFF. CDR3 sequence (DNA): TGTGCCAGCAGCTTAGCCGGGCCCGAAAAACTGTTTTTT.

The rearrangement joins TRBV7-9 to TRBJ2-7; 10 nucleotides line up with TRBD1. V was clipped by 5 bases and J by 3 bases; unmatched bases: 7. This CDR3 has 15 residues. Germline assignment: CDR1 SEHNR and CDR2 FQNEAQ (reference sequence). CDR3 in amino acids: CASSPSGTGVYEQYF. CDR3 in DNA: TGTGCCAGCAGCCCGAGCGGGACAGGGGTCTACGAGCAGTACTTC.

The chain combines TRBV7-9 with TRBJ1-4; unclear D gene. The CDR3 contains 14 residues. V gave up 2 bases and J gave up 7 bases, with 11 bases separating them. Germline V gene data show CDR1 as SEHNR and CDR2 as FQNEAQ (reference sequence). CDR3 region: CASSLRGVVEKLFF. The CDR3 bases are TGTGCCAGCAGCTTACGCGGGGTGGTTGAAAAACTGTTTTTT.